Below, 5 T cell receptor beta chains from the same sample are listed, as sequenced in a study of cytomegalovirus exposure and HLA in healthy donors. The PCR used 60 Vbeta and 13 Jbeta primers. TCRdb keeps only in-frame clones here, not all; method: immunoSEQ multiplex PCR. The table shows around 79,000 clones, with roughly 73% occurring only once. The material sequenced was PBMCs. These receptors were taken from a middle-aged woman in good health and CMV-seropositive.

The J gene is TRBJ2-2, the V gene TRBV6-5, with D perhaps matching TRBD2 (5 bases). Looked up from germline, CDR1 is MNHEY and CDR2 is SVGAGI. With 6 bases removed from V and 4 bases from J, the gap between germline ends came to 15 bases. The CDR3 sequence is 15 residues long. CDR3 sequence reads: CASSKSGFGTGELFF. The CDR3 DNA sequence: TGTGCCAGCAGCAAAAGCGGTTTTGGCACCGGGGAGCTGTTTTTT.

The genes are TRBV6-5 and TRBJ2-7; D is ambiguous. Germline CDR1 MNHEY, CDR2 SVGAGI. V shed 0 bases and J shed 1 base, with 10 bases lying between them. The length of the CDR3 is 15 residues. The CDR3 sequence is CASSYSTPRSYEQYF. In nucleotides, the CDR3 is TGTGCCAGCAGTTACTCGACCCCGAGGTCCTACGAGCAGTACTTC.

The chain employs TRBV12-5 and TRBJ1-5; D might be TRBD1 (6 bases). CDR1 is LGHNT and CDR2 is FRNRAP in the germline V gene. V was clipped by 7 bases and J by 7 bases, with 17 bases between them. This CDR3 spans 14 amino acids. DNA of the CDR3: TGTGCTAGTGTCGCTTCGGACAGTTGGCAGCCCCAGCATTTT. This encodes CASVASDSWQPQHF. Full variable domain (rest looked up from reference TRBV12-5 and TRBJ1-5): DARVTQTPRHKVTEMGQEVTMRCQPILGHNTVFWYRQTMMQGLELLAYFRNRAPLDDSGMPKDRFSAEMPDATLATLKIQPSEPRDSAVYFCASVASDSWQPQHFGDGTRLSIL.

For the CDR3, the DNA is TGTGCCCGGGACAGCATGTATGGCTACACCTTC. Amino acid sequence: CARDSMYGYTF. This chain uses TRBV30 with TRBJ1-2; 7 bases line up with TRBD1. J was trimmed by 5 bases and V by 8 bases; bases with no gene match: 5. This CDR3 comprises 11 residues. The germline gives CDR1 GTSNPN, CDR2 SVGIG (reference sequence).

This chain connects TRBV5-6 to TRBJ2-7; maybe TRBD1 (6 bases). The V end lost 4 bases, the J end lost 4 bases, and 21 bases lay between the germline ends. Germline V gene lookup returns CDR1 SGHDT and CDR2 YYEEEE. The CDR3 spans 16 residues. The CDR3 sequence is CASSPLTGTPYYEQYF. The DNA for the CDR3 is TGTGCCAGCAGCCCTCTAACCGGGACACCTTATTACGAGCAGTACTTC.